This T cell receptor beta chain was recorded in a study of metastatic and nonmetastatic thyroid tumors. Study outcomes and limitations: Malignant tumors reportedly showed significantly higher TCR beta diversity than benign nodules in both blood and tumor.

A remark on this clone: Its antigen remains unidentified. In this CDR3 the conserved last residue, phenylalanine or tryptophan, is missing, so a read error is likely.

This CDR3 is built from 14 residues. Germline loops: CDR1 SGDLS, CDR2 YYNGEE. Every patient was untreated before thyroid surgery. TCRdb redid the clone calls on the PCR reads using MiXCR. The sample holds 3,600 or so clones; less than 35% are singletons and the top ten take 31%. The TCR comes from a male donor with papillary thyroid cancer or a benign thyroid nodule (not recorded which). Some clones in this sample may be carry-over from other donors' samples. Sequencing was performed on adjacent normal tissue. The chain is built from TRBV9 and TRBJ2-1, with D tentatively TRBD2 (6 bases). The CDR3 nucleotides are TGTGCAAGCAGCGTTGAATCTCCGGGGGATGAGCAGTTCTTA. Translated: CASSVESPGDEQFL.